This TCR beta chain is from a study of control samples from healthy donors and cancer patients. Germline values: CDR1 SQVTM, CDR2 ANQGSEA. This CDR3 comprises 13 residues. The V and J ends lost 6 bases and 1 base respectively, with 9 bases between them. Profiling relied on immunoSEQ multiplex PCR, and the TCRdb table lists in-frame clones only, not all of them. Among 110,000 or so clones, around 90% were seen once, and the ten largest hold approximately 37%. The source is a man aged 45-60 years in good health. The material sequenced was blood. This chain connects TRBV29-1 to TRBJ2-2; D may be TRBD1 (6 bases). The CDR3 DNA reads as TGCAGCGTCCCGACAGGGAACACCGGGGAGCTGTTTTTT. Translation: CSVPTGNTGELFF.